This entry is about one T cell receptor beta chain. In the authors' methods: By means of reference gene primer amplification, nucleated cell counts were estimated. Sequencing was performed with immunoSEQ multiplex PCR; in TCRdb, only in-frame clones are kept and a portion is missing. V and J calls plus clone size are reproduced from that table; the DNA served to infer D and trimming. The table includes 100,000 to 150,000 clones, 83% detected once. The entry originates in a study of blood T cell repertoires in COVID-19. Study context: Acute and convalescent COVID-19 specimens originated in the United States, Italy and Spain. From T cells, B-cell-depleted T cells, or PBMCs came the material, which was cDNA or gDNA.

This CDR3 contains 20 residues. Germline CDR1 reads MNHEY; CDR2 reads SVGEGT. V lost 0 bases and J lost 1, with 24 bases in between. Sequencing was performed on peripheral blood. The chain combines TRBV6-2 or TRBV6-3 with TRBJ2-5; D is perhaps TRBD2 (6 bases). This clonotype was obtained from an elderly man with active or convalescent COVID-19. The CDR3: CASSYSMFLGLEGSQETQYF. Here the CDR3 DNA reads TGTGCCAGCAGTTACTCGATGTTTTTGGGGCTGGAGGGCTCCCAAGAGACCCAGTACTTC.